These 32 T cell receptor beta chains share one sample of origin, sequenced in a study of cytomegalovirus exposure and HLA in healthy donors. PCR employed 60 Vbeta and 13 Jbeta primers. Method: immunoSEQ multiplex PCR; TCRdb's copy keeps in-frame clones and lacks some. Among approximately 130,000 clones listed, about 78% were seen once. The sample was PBMCs. The receptors come from a man aged 50-60 years in good health and CMV-seronegative.

The chain combines TRBV29-1 with TRBJ2-7; D is ambiguous. The V gene's germline CDR1 is SQVTM and CDR2 ANQGSEA. This CDR3 region has 8 residues. Trimming took 1 base from V and 12 from J, leaving 4 bases between them. The CDR3 DNA reads as TGCAGCGTTGAAGGGCCGTACTTC. Amino acid sequence: CSVEGPYF.

CDR3 residues: CAISEGTPASEQYF. Here the CDR3 DNA reads TGTGCCATCAGTGAGGGGACTCCAGCCAGCGAGCAGTACTTC. The chain combines TRBV10-3 with TRBJ2-7, with D perhaps matching TRBD2 (6 bases). Trimming cost V 2 bases and J 6 bases, with 14 bases left between them. The CDR3 sequence is 14 residues long. Germline CDR1 is ENHRY and CDR2 is SYGVKD.

This clone was recorded a few times. V gene TRBV28 combines with J gene TRBJ2-7; D uncertain. The CDR3 covers 14 residues. The ends were cut back, 3 bases at V and 3 bases at J, with 12 bases in the middle. Germline V gene data show CDR1 as MDHEN and CDR2 as SYDVKM. Here the CDR3 reads CASSFDMKNYEQYF. As DNA, the CDR3 is TGTGCCAGCAGTTTCGACATGAAGAACTACGAGCAGTACTTC.

This clone turned up a few times. The chain couples TRBV6-5 to TRBJ2-1, with 9 nucleotides matching TRBD1. J lost 4 bases, V lost 6 bases, and 4 bases had no gene match. This CDR3 has 14 residues. Germline V gives CDR1 MNHEY, CDR2 SVGAGI. The CDR3 coding sequence is TGTGCCAGCAGCCCCGGGACAGGGTACAATGAGCAGTTCTTC. Its protein product is CASSPGTGYNEQFF.

The chain is built from TRBV2 and TRBJ2-7; 7 nucleotides match TRBD1. This CDR3 is 14 amino acids long. Germline V lookup: CDR1 SNHLY, CDR2 FYNNEI. Trimming removed 1 base from V and 3 bases from J; junction bases left unmatched: 3. This CDR3 reads CASSEGRQGYEQYF. In DNA, the CDR3 is TGTGCCAGCAGTGAAGGGAGACAGGGCTACGAGCAGTACTTC.

This clone has a single count. The chain links TRBV7-9 to TRBJ2-7; D call uncertain. This CDR3 comprises 16 residues. V was cut by 2 bases and J by 0 bases, with 14 bases left in between. Germline V gene data show CDR1 as SEHNR and CDR2 as FQNEAQ (reference sequence). The CDR3 nucleotides read TGTGCCAGCAGCTTAAAATCTGGGCTCAACTCCTACGAGCAGTACTTC. The encoded protein is CASSLKSGLNSYEQYF.

The CDR3 sequence: CASSYSGQGNTIYF. The CDR3 bases are TGTGCCAGCAGTTACTCGGGACAGGGAAACACCATATATTTT. V is TRBV6-5 and J is TRBJ1-3, with TRBD1 matching 7 bases. Trimming cost V 0 bases and J 4 bases; bases outside gene matches: 0. CDR3 length equals 14 residues. The germline gives CDR1 MNHEY, CDR2 SVGAGI.

The rearrangement links TRBV10-3 to TRBJ2-5, with D unclear. CDR1 and CDR2 (germline): ENHRY, SYGVKD. The CDR3 sequence is 12 residues long. V dropped 2 bases and J dropped 3 bases, with 4 bases sitting between them. For the CDR3, the DNA is TGTGCCATCAGTGAGACAGAAGAGACCCAGTACTTC. Translated, it gives CAISETEETQYF.

The rearrangement links TRBV11-2 to TRBJ1-3; D possibly corresponds to TRBD1 (5 bases). This CDR3 spans 14 amino acids. Trimming cost V 5 bases and J 4 bases, with 12 bases left between them. In germline, CDR1 is SGHAT, CDR2 FQNNGV. Written as DNA, the CDR3 is TGTGCCAGCAGCCCAGACAGAACGGGAAACACCATATATTTT. This sequence encodes CASSPDRTGNTIYF.

The chain carries TRBV6-1 and TRBJ1-1; 7 nucleotides line up with TRBD1. With 2 bases clipped from V and 0 bases from J, the junction kept 3 bases outside the gene matches. The length of the CDR3 is 15 residues. Germline V gene sequence: CDR1 MNHNS, CDR2 SASEGT. This CDR3 is CASSEMDRLNTEAFF. In nucleotides, the CDR3 is TGTGCCAGCAGTGAAATGGACAGGCTGAACACTGAAGCTTTCTTT.

In this sample, this clone turned up a few times. This sample includes further DNA sequences coding for the same CDR3. The V gene is TRBV2, the J gene TRBJ2-5, with a possible D match to TRBD2 (5 bases). V lost 0 bases and J lost 4, with 12 bases in between. This CDR3 is built from 15 residues. Germline V gene sequence: CDR1 SNHLY, CDR2 FYNNEI. CDR3 DNA: TGTGCCAGCAGTGAAGCGCTTCGGGCGGGAGAGACCCAGTACTTC. This encodes CASSEALRAGETQYF.

This clone was counted only a few times. The gene calls are TRBV27 and TRBJ2-1; tentatively, D is TRBD2 (5 bases). Trimming left V 5 bases short and J 3 bases short, with 11 bases between. The germline gives CDR1 MNHEY, CDR2 SMNVEV (reference sequence). The CDR3 covers 14 residues. The CDR3 bases are TGTGCCAGCAGTGGCCGGGGTAGCTACAATGAGCAGTTCTTC. Its translation is CASSGRGSYNEQFF.

The chain employs TRBV18 and TRBJ1-1, with a weak D call TRBD1 (6 bases). The V gene's germline CDR1 is KGHSH and CDR2 LQKENI. The V end lost 3 bases, the J end lost 1 base, and 9 bases lay between the germline ends. The CDR3 extends over 14 amino acids. DNA for the CDR3: TGTGCCAGCTCACCGGGACAACCGAACACTGAAGCTTTCTTT. Translating gives CASSPGQPNTEAFF.

Here the CDR3 reads CASSERIAKNIQYF. CDR3 in DNA: TGTGCCAGCAGCGAGAGAATAGCCAAAAACATTCAGTACTTC. The chain employs TRBV28 and TRBJ2-4, with D hard to call. The CDR3 has 14 residues. The germline gives CDR1 MDHEN, CDR2 SYDVKM. V was shortened by 6 bases and J by 0 bases, with 9 bases between the two germline ends.

The gene calls are TRBV10-3 and TRBJ2-4; perhaps TRBD1 as D (5 bases). From germline, CDR1 is ENHRY and CDR2 SYGVKD. With 5 bases removed from V and 3 bases from J, the gap between germline ends came to 8 bases. There are 13 residues in the CDR3. The CDR3 DNA sequence: TGTGCCATCAGTCGACAGCTCAAAAACATTCAGTACTTC. It encodes CAISRQLKNIQYF.

This chain joins TRBV7-6 and TRBJ2-3; the D gene is possibly TRBD2 (5 bases). Trimming removed 6 bases at V and 2 bases at J, with 12 bases between. The length of the CDR3 is 14 residues. CDR1 is SGHVS, CDR2 FNYEAQ, per germline. The CDR3 bases are TGTGCCAGCAGAGAAGCGGACTTCACAGATACGCAGTATTTT. Its protein product is CASREADFTDTQYF. Combining the CDR3 with reference TRBV7-6 and TRBJ2-3 gives the whole variable domain GAGVSQSPRYKVTKRGQDVALRCDPISGHVSLYWYRQALGQGPEFLTYFNYEAQQDKSGLPNDRFSAERPEGSISTLTIQRTEQRDSAMYRCASREADFTDTQYFGPGTRLTVL.

Worth noting for this clone: The junction differs from germline at one of its ends, possibly a read error. The rearrangement links TRBV7-9 to TRBJ2-3; D is perhaps TRBD2 (5 bases). There are 14 residues in the CDR3. The V gene's germline CDR1 is SEHNR and CDR2 FQNEAQ (reference sequence). The CDR3 sequence is CASTLTGSTDTQYF. CDR3 nucleotide sequence: TGTGCCAGCACCTTAACGGGAAGCACAGATACGCAGTATTTT.

This clone came up once. The J gene is TRBJ1-6, the V gene TRBV4-3, with D tentatively TRBD1 (6 bases). Trimming cost V 2 bases and J 12 bases, with 14 bases left between them. The germline V gene has CDR1 LGHNA and CDR2 YSLEER. This CDR3 is 14 amino acids long. CDR3 DNA sequence: TGCGCCAGCAGCCAAACAGGGCTCCCGGGACCCCTCCACTTT. Encoded protein: CASSQTGLPGPLHF.

The chain couples TRBV6-6 to TRBJ1-1; TRBD1 is a possible D gene (5 bases). The CDR3 sequence is 14 residues long. Germline V gene lookup returns CDR1 MNHNY and CDR2 SVGAGI (reference sequence). With 2 bases removed from V and 1 base from J, the gap between germline ends came to 8 bases. The CDR3: CASSYDRRNTEAFF. DNA for the CDR3: TGTGCCAGCAGTTACGACAGACGGAACACTGAAGCTTTCTTT.

The CDR3 bases are TGTGCCAGCACGGCGGGACAGGGGAGAGGCACAGATACGCAGTATTTT. This translates into CASTAGQGRGTDTQYF. This chain uses TRBV2 with TRBJ2-3; 10 nucleotides match TRBD1. Germline CDR1 reads SNHLY; CDR2 reads FYNNEI. This CDR3 contains 16 residues. V lost 7 bases to trimming and J lost 1 base; unmatched junction nucleotides: 8.

This chain uses TRBV10-2 with TRBJ2-1, with 8 bases lining up with TRBD2. The germline gives CDR1 WSHSY, CDR2 SAAADI. J was trimmed by 2 bases and V by 6 bases; bases with no gene match: 3. The CDR3 spans 14 residues. CDR3 residues: CASRGGLAYNEQFF. The DNA of the CDR3 is TGCGCCAGCAGGGGGGGACTAGCCTACAATGAGCAGTTCTTC.

The chain uses TRBV10-2 and TRBJ2-7; a weak D match, TRBD1 (6 bases). V was trimmed by 6 bases and J by 1 base, leaving 16 bases between them. The CDR3 extends over 15 amino acids. Germline CDR1 is WSHSY and CDR2 is SAAADI. The CDR3 sequence is CASSHATTGSYEQYF. In DNA form, the CDR3 reads TGCGCCAGCAGCCACGCTACGACAGGTTCCTACGAGCAGTACTTC.

The chain has TRBV7-2 and TRBJ2-1; D gene unclear. CDR3 size: 13 residues. Germline V CDR1 and CDR2: SGHTA, FQGNSA. The V and J ends lost 5 bases and 0 bases respectively, with 5 bases between them. CDR3 residues: CASSLSSYNEQFF. DNA of the CDR3: TGTGCCAGCAGCCTTAGCTCCTACAATGAGCAGTTCTTC. Variable domain in full (rest from reference TRBV7-2 and TRBJ2-1): GAGVSQSPSNKVTEKGKDVELRCDPISGHTALYWYRQSLGQGLEFLIYFQGNSAPDKSGLPSDRFSAERTGGSVSTLTIQRTQQEDSAVYLCASSLSSYNEQFFGPGTRLTVL.

V usage is TRBV5-1 and J usage is TRBJ2-5, with D tentatively TRBD2 (5 bases). The CDR3 has 14 residues. V was shortened by 0 bases and J by 5 bases, with 11 bases between the two germline ends. Germline V CDR1 and CDR2: SGHRS, YFSETQ. The CDR3 DNA sequence: TGCGCCAGCAGCTTGGCCAGAGGGTCTGAGACCCAGTACTTC. This sequence encodes CASSLARGSETQYF.

The J gene is TRBJ2-5, the V gene TRBV6-6, with TRBD1 as a possible D gene (6 bases). Trimming shortened V by 2 bases and J by 0 bases, and 13 bases separated the two germline ends. This CDR3 has 16 residues. Germline V lookup: CDR1 MNHNY, CDR2 SVGAGI (reference sequence). The CDR3 region has the DNA TGTGCCAGCAGTTACGCACGACAGGTTCACCAAGAGACCCAGTACTTC. It is translated as CASSYARQVHQETQYF.

V and J are TRBV27 and TRBJ1-2; 7 bases fit TRBD1. V gave up 6 bases and J gave up 5 bases; unmatched junction bases: 9. CDR3 size: 14 residues. Per germline, CDR1 MNHEY and CDR2 SMNVEV (reference sequence). CDR3 in DNA: TGTGCCAGCAGCAATCTAGACAGGGAGTATGGCTACACCTTC. Translating gives CASSNLDREYGYTF.

The chain couples TRBV11-3 to TRBJ2-1; unclear D gene. The V end lost 3 bases, the J end lost 4 bases, and 13 bases lay between the germline ends. CDR1 and CDR2 from the germline V gene are SGHNT and YENEEA. The CDR3 contains 15 residues. The CDR3: CASSFAFTSYNEQFF. For the CDR3, the DNA is TGTGCCAGCAGCTTCGCCTTTACATCGTACAATGAGCAGTTCTTC.

This clone was detected only once. In DNA, the CDR3 is TGCGCCAGCAGCGTCAATAGCGCCCCCTACGAGCAGTACTTC. Amino acids: CASSVNSAPYEQYF. This chain links TRBV5-1 with TRBJ2-7, with D tentatively TRBD2 (5 bases). The V and J ends lost 4 bases and 2 bases respectively, with 13 bases between them. Germline V lookup: CDR1 SGHRS, CDR2 YFSETQ. The CDR3 extends over 14 amino acids.

The V call is TRBV12-5, the J call TRBJ2-2; perhaps TRBD2 as D (6 bases). Trimming cost V 4 bases and J 2 bases, with 8 bases left between them. This CDR3 has 14 residues. Germline V gene data show CDR1 as LGHNT and CDR2 as FRNRAP. CDR3 region: CASGSGVNTGELFF. CDR3 bases: TGTGCTAGTGGTTCGGGGGTAAACACCGGGGAGCTGTTTTTT.

The rearrangement joins TRBV6-6 to TRBJ1-1, with a possible D match to TRBD1 (5 bases). This CDR3 contains 14 residues. The germline gives CDR1 MNHNY, CDR2 SVGAGI (reference sequence). Trimming removed 7 bases from V and 2 bases from J, with 14 bases in between. The CDR3 loop is CASTRQPLNTEAFF. DNA of the CDR3: TGTGCCAGCACCCGACAGCCTCTAAACACTGAAGCTTTCTTT.

This rearrangement joins TRBV10-3 to TRBJ2-7; 7 nucleotides line up with TRBD2. Germline CDR1 and CDR2: ENHRY and SYGVKD. V gave up 2 bases and J gave up 2 bases; unmatched junction bases: 12. This CDR3 has 17 amino acids. This chain's CDR3 is CAISESVRSAGAYEQYF. CDR3 nucleotide sequence: TGTGCCATCAGTGAGAGTGTTCGGTCTGCGGGGGCCTACGAGCAGTACTTC.

V gene TRBV6-1 combines with J gene TRBJ2-7, with TRBD1 matching 10 bases. With 3 bases clipped from V and 7 bases from J, the junction kept 12 bases outside the gene matches. In germline, CDR1 is MNHNS, CDR2 SASEGT. CDR3 length equals 16 residues. CDR3 sequence reads: CASSDIRDRGSNEQYF. The DNA for the CDR3 is TGTGCCAGCAGTGATATCCGGGACAGGGGCTCGAATGAGCAGTACTTC.